This TCR beta chain emerged from a study of shared clonotypes between healthy human individuals. Overall study context: There were three CD4 naive, three CD4 memory, two CD8 naive and one CD8 memory plates per donor.

This CDR3 has 12 residues. Per the germline V gene, CDR1 is MDHEN and CDR2 is SYDVKM. The germline V and J ends were trimmed by 4 bases and 3 bases, with 4 bases remaining between them. In regard to this clone: Its specificity is unknown.

Study outcomes and limitations: About 5% of naive CD4 clonotypes were common to a few donors.

Running of the assay took place at deep level. The authors' processing: Quality scores were absent from the junction-only immunoSEQ sequences, so filtering differed. Sequenced by immunoSEQ multiplex PCR; TCRdb stores in-frame clones only, minus some. D and trimming were read from the DNA, whereas the V and J calls and clone size are those reported in that table. Here the sample spans approximately 1,500,000 clones, around 97% being singletons. The specimen sequenced was naive CD4+ T cells sorted from blood. Specified subset: CD45RA+ positively selected. This clonotype was sampled from a man aged 25-45 years in good health. This chain uses TRBV28 with TRBJ1-5, with D hard to call. CDR3 nucleotides: TGTGCCAGCAGTTGGAACAATCAGCCCCAGCATTTT. This codes for CASSWNNQPQHF.